This entry concerns a single TCR beta chain. Its antigen is unknown. Synthesis of TCR cDNA relied on 5'RACE template switching, which attached a universal primer site and UMIs. TCRdb called the 5' RACE reads again in MiXCR, with one record for every CDR3 protein. Among hundreds of thousands of distinct CDR3 sequences listed, 13% were seen once. This sample is drawn from a study of T cells after yellow fever vaccination. Findings and limits, study-wide: Abundant bulk-derived clonotypes could contaminate FACS-sorted repertoires.

V dropped 7 bases and J dropped 5 bases, with 14 bases sitting between them. The CDR3 runs to 14 residues. Germline assignment: CDR1 SGHVS and CDR2 FQNEAQ. The source is a man younger than 40 who received the YFV17D yellow fever vaccine. The sequenced sample was PBMCs, obtained on the day of the yellow fever booster vaccination. This chain links TRBV7-8 with TRBJ2-2, with TRBD2 as a possible D gene (5 bases). This chain's CDR3 is CASKPTRGTGELFF. CDR3 DNA sequence: TGTGCCAGCAAACCCACACGGGGAACCGGGGAGCTGTTTTTT.